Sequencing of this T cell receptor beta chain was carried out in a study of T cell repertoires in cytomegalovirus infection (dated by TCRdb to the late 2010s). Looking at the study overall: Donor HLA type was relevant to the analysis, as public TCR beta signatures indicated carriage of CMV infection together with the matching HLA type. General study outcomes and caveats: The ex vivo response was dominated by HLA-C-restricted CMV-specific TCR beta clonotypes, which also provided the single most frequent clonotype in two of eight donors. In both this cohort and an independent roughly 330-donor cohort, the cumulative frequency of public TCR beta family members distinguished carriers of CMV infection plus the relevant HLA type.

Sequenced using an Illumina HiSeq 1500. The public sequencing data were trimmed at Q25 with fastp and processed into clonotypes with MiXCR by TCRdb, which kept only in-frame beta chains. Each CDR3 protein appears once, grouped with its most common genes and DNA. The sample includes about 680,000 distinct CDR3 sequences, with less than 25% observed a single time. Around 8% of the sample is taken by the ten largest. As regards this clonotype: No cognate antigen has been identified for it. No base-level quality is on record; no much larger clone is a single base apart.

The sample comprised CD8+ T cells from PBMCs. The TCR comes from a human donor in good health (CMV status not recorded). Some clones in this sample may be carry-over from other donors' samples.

The nucleotide sequence is TGCAGCACATCCAGGCCGGGGGGGACTCAGGGTGAGCAGTTCTTC. Its protein is CSTSRPGGTQGEQFF. This chain is built from TRBV29-1 and TRBJ2-1; 8 bases in between match TRBD2. The germline V gene encodes CDR1 SQVTM and CDR2 ANQGSEA. The CDR3 covers 15 residues, taking in both the cysteine and the phenylalanine. Only the CDR3 DNA stays, 45 bases, in frame from base 1. V loses 8 bases at its end and J loses 9 bases; junction bases beyond the gene matches: 18.